This T cell receptor beta chain derives from a study of blood T cell repertoires in COVID-19. Study-wide background: Collection of acute and convalescent COVID-19 samples took place in the United States, Italy and Spain.

Participant age was roughly 18 to 100 years, and participants resided in roughly 24 US areas. Researchers sorted participants into cohorts using their self-reported clinical history. Per the original data handling: Nucleated cell number was recorded as an estimate derived from reference gene primer amplification. TCRdb's table, derived via immunoSEQ multiplex PCR, lists solely in-frame clones and lacks some. That table furnishes V, J and clone size, whereas the DNA furnished D and trimming. The data show 250,000 to 350,000 clones, about nine tenths seen once. The CDR3 extends over 15 amino acids. The ends were cut back, 0 bases at V and 5 bases at J, with 13 bases in the middle. The germline CDR1 and CDR2 sequences are LGHNA and YNFKEQ.

The sequence was obtained from a woman in her fifties or sixties who had recovered from COVID-19. Sequences were obtained from PBMCs or T cells enriched from blood (not recorded which). The gene calls are TRBV4-2 and TRBJ1-1, with a possible D match to TRBD1 (6 bases). CDR3 bases: TGTGCCAGCAGCCAAGATTCTCAGGGGCGGACTGAAGCTTTCTTT. Amino acids: CASSQDSQGRTEAFF.